A single sample gave rise to the 24 T cell receptor beta chains below, sequenced in a study of blood T cell repertoires in COVID-19. Repertoires were generated with immunoSEQ multiplex PCR, while TCRdb's copy carries only in-frame clones and drops some. The table includes over 200,000 clones, about nine tenths detected once. The specimen was PBMCs or T cells enriched from blood (not recorded which). Source of these receptors: a man younger than 35 who had recovered from COVID-19.

This clone showed up just a few times. This chain uses TRBV10-3 with TRBJ1-1; weak D call: TRBD1 (6 bases). The CDR3 sequence is 14 residues long. Trimming removed 5 bases at V and 0 bases at J, with 10 bases between. Per the germline V gene, CDR1 is ENHRY and CDR2 is SYGVKD. The CDR3 nucleotides read TGTGCCATCAGTTCGGACAGCATGAACACTGAAGCTTTCTTT. Amino acids: CAISSDSMNTEAFF.

The rearrangement links TRBV19 to TRBJ2-2; 9 bases agree with TRBD2. The CDR3 extends over 15 amino acids. Germline loops: CDR1 LNHDA, CDR2 SQIVND (reference sequence). The V and J ends lost 5 bases and 3 bases, in that order; junction bases with no gene match: 4. The CDR3 region has the DNA TGTGCCAGTAGTGATAGCGGGAGAGACACCGGGGAGCTGTTTTTT. Translated: CASSDSGRDTGELFF.

This chain links TRBV12-3 or TRBV12-4 with TRBJ1-3, with D tentatively TRBD1 (5 bases). The CDR3 covers 13 residues. Trimming left V 6 bases short and J 5 bases short, with 11 bases between. The CDR3: CASSRVVRNTIYF. The DNA of the CDR3 is TGTGCCAGCAGCAGGGTGGTAAGAAACACCATATATTTT.

The CDR3 protein is CASNLRDREGYTF. CDR3 nucleotide sequence: TGTGCCAGCAACCTACGCGACAGGGAGGGCTACACCTTC. This chain connects TRBV12-3 or TRBV12-4 to TRBJ1-2; 7 nucleotides line up with TRBD1. The trim removed 7 bases at V and 8 bases at J, leaving 10 bases unmatched. This CDR3 region has 13 residues.

The chain has TRBV7-2 and TRBJ1-3; the D gene is possibly TRBD1 (5 bases). Trimming left V 3 bases short and J 4 bases short, with 10 bases between. Looked up from germline, CDR1 is SGHTA and CDR2 is FQGNSA. CDR3 length: 14 residues. The CDR3 nucleotides are TGTGCCAGCAGCTTCGGGGGTTCAGGAAACACCATATATTTT. It is translated as CASSFGGSGNTIYF.

This clone was recorded only once. This chain connects TRBV9 to TRBJ1-1; the match to TRBD1 covers 7 bases. Germline CDR1 is SGDLS and CDR2 is YYNGEE. V lost 3 bases, J lost 0 bases, and 5 bases stayed unmatched. The CDR3 spans 15 residues. This chain's CDR3 is CASSGLDRMNTEAFF. The CDR3 DNA reads as TGTGCCAGCAGCGGACTGGACAGGATGAACACTGAAGCTTTCTTT.

The chain links TRBV2 to TRBJ1-1, with D unclear. The germline CDR1 and CDR2 sequences are SNHLY and FYNNEI. The CDR3 is 13 amino acids. Trimming cost V 7 bases and J 5 bases, with 14 bases left between them. The CDR3 region has the DNA TGTGCCAGCACCCTTTTGGGAGCGACTGAAGCTTTCTTT. The encoded protein is CASTLLGATEAFF.

The CDR3 spells CASSLTGSLTEAFF. CDR3 in DNA: TGTGCCAGCAGCCTCACAGGGAGTCTAACTGAAGCTTTCTTT. The rearrangement links TRBV9 to TRBJ1-1; possibly TRBD1 for D (6 bases). In germline, CDR1 is SGDLS, CDR2 YYNGEE. The CDR3 totals 14 residues. With 4 bases removed from V and 5 bases from J, the gap between germline ends came to 15 bases.

This chain connects TRBV10-3 to TRBJ2-7, with D unresolved. The length of the CDR3 is 13 residues. The germline V and J ends were trimmed by 5 bases and 1 base, with 9 bases remaining between them. CDR1 is ENHRY and CDR2 is SYGVKD in the germline V gene. The CDR3 DNA follows: TGTGCCATCAGTAGAAGCGATTCCTACGAGCAGTACTTC. It codes for CAISRSDSYEQYF.

This clone is a singleton in its sample. The genes are TRBV2 and TRBJ1-5; D remains ambiguous. The germline CDR1 and CDR2 sequences are SNHLY and FYNNEI. The CDR3 consists of 14 residues. V gave up 2 bases and J gave up 2 bases, with 7 bases separating them. The CDR3 spells CASSEPGGNQPQHF. Written as DNA, the CDR3 is TGTGCCAGCAGTGAACCGGGTGGCAATCAGCCCCAGCATTTT.

V and J are TRBV28 and TRBJ2-5, with 8 bases matching TRBD2. CDR1 MDHEN and CDR2 SYDVKM come from the germline V gene. Losses at the gene ends were 6 bases for V and 0 bases for J; bases not matched to a gene: 6. The CDR3 is made up of 15 amino acids. The CDR3 DNA reads as TGTGCCAGCAGCCCCGGGAGGGGGTACCAAGAGACCCAGTACTTC. Encoded protein: CASSPGRGYQETQYF.

This chain joins TRBV12-3 or TRBV12-4 and TRBJ1-6; D is uncertain. The CDR3 totals 13 residues. Trimming pared 7 bases from V and 10 bases from J, leaving 14 bases between. CDR3 in amino acids: CASTTGGNSPLHF. The DNA of the CDR3 is TGTGCCAGCACCACCGGCGGGAACTCACCCCTCCACTTT.

The rearrangement links TRBV3-1 (or the pseudogene TRBV3-2) to TRBJ2-1; 11 bases align to TRBD1. The V and J ends lost 4 bases and 7 bases, in that order; junction bases with no gene match: 3. The CDR3 spans 14 residues. Germline CDR1 and CDR2: LGHDT and YNNKEL (reference sequence). Written as DNA, the CDR3 is TGTGCCAGCAGCCCGGACAGGGGGCTTAATGAGCAGTTCTTC. It specifies CASSPDRGLNEQFF.

The chain couples TRBV10-3 to TRBJ2-5; 7 bases are a match to TRBD2. V shed 10 bases and J 1 base; nucleotides not matched to a gene: 21. This CDR3 is 18 amino acids long. Looked up from germline, CDR1 is ENHRY and CDR2 is SYGVKD. The CDR3 loop is CATRDSKYETSSQETQYF. The CDR3 DNA follows: TGTGCCACGAGGGACTCCAAGTACGAGACTAGCTCCCAAGAGACCCAGTACTTC.

The V gene is TRBV18, the J gene TRBJ2-3; 9 nucleotides match TRBD2. The CDR3 totals 15 residues. The V segment lost 6 bases and the J segment 3 bases; nucleotides outside the gene matches: 7. Germline V gives CDR1 KGHSH, CDR2 LQKENI. In nucleotides, the CDR3 is TGTGCCAGCTCCCCTGCGGGAGGGGTAACAGATACGCAGTATTTT. Amino acid sequence: CASSPAGGVTDTQYF. The whole variable domain, filled in from reference TRBV18 and TRBJ2-3, reads NAGVMQNPRHLVRRRGQEARLRCSPMKGHSHVYWYRQLPEEGLKFMVYLQKENIIDESGMPKERFSAEFPKEGPSILRIQQVVRGDSAAYFCASSPAGGVTDTQYFGPGTRLTVL.

The V call is TRBV7-9, the J call TRBJ1-2; 8 bases are a match to TRBD1. J was trimmed by 4 bases and V by 5 bases; bases with no gene match: 12. Germline CDR1 is SEHNR and CDR2 is FQNEAQ (reference sequence). This CDR3 spans 16 amino acids. The CDR3, as DNA: TGTGCCAGCAGCCCGACGACAGACAGGGGCTTCTATGGCTACACCTTC. The encoded protein is CASSPTTDRGFYGYTF.

The chain combines TRBV2 with TRBJ1-1; D remains ambiguous. The V end was cut by 6 bases, the J end by 1 base, with 6 bases between. Germline CDR1 SNHLY, CDR2 FYNNEI. The CDR3 runs 12 residues. The CDR3: CASRRRNTEAFF. The CDR3 DNA reads TGTGCCAGCAGACGGAGGAACACTGAAGCTTTCTTT.

The rearrangement uses TRBV24-1 and TRBJ2-2; a weak D match, TRBD1 (6 bases). The germline V gene has CDR1 KGHDR and CDR2 SFDVKD. Trimming took 10 bases from V and 0 from J, leaving 11 bases between them. This CDR3 contains 14 residues. For the CDR3, the DNA is TGTGCCACTACACAGGGCCCGAACACCGGGGAGCTGTTTTTT. Its protein product is CATTQGPNTGELFF.

The chain uses TRBV6-1 and TRBJ2-7; a weak D match, TRBD1 (5 bases). Trimming took off 2 bases at V and 2 bases at J, with 10 bases between the two ends. The CDR3 has 14 amino acids. From germline, CDR1 is MNHNS and CDR2 SASEGT. This CDR3 is CASSEMGRAYEQYF. For the CDR3, the DNA is TGTGCCAGCAGTGAAATGGGCAGGGCCTACGAGCAGTACTTC.

The chain has TRBV4-1 and TRBJ1-1; 8 bases map to TRBD1. Trimming removed 5 bases from V and 4 bases from J; junction bases left unmatched: 6. This CDR3 region has 14 residues. Germline CDR1 and CDR2: MGHRA and YSYEKL. CDR3 residues: CASSWTGQGTEAFF. The CDR3 coding sequence is TGCGCCAGCAGCTGGACAGGGCAAGGCACTGAAGCTTTCTTT.

The rearrangement joins TRBV5-1 to TRBJ1-5; tentative D call: TRBD1 (6 bases). Germline V gene data show CDR1 as SGHRS and CDR2 as YFSETQ. V was clipped by 5 bases and J by 1 base, with 10 bases between them. CDR3 length: 14 residues. The CDR3: CASSVGTSNQPQHF. The DNA for the CDR3 is TGCGCCAGCAGTGTCGGGACAAGCAATCAGCCCCAGCATTTT.

The rearrangement uses TRBV5-1 and TRBJ1-6; 11 bases match TRBD1. The length of the CDR3 is 16 residues. Germline lookup yields CDR1 SGHRS and CDR2 YFSETQ. With 3 bases clipped from V and 3 bases from J, the junction kept 2 bases outside the gene matches. The CDR3 DNA is TGCGCCAGCAGCTCGGGACAGGGGGACTATAATTCACCCCTCCACTTT. It yields the protein CASSSGQGDYNSPLHF.

V and J are TRBV11-2 and TRBJ1-2; D possibly corresponds to TRBD1 (5 bases). CDR3 length: 12 residues. V lost 0 bases to trimming and J lost 13 bases, with 12 bases between them. CDR1 and CDR2 (germline): SGHAT, FQNNGV. In DNA form, the CDR3 reads TGTGCCAGCAGCTTAGACCGGGGGTCAGGCACCTTC. It codes for CASSLDRGSGTF.

Details on this clone: Mismatch with germline at one junction end may stem from a read error. The genes are TRBV30 and TRBJ2-7; D is possibly TRBD2 (5 bases). Germline loops: CDR1 GTSNPN, CDR2 SVGIG (reference sequence). This CDR3 has 11 residues. The CDR3 region is CHGRASYEQYF. The CDR3 DNA is TGCCACGGGCGGGCCTCCTACGAGCAGTACTTC.